This TCR beta chain was captured in a study of blood T cell repertoires in COVID-19. Per the original methods: Nucleated cell number was recorded as an estimate derived from reference gene primer amplification. The table came from immunoSEQ multiplex PCR; TCRdb's copy has only in-frame clones and leaves some out. Clone size and the V and J calls come from that table; the DNA yielded D and trimming. The sample includes more than 65,000 clones, around 91% of them seen just once. Losses at the gene ends were 1 base for V and 0 bases for J; bases not matched to a gene: 21. The germline V gene has CDR1 KGHSH and CDR2 LQKENI. The length of the CDR3 is 22 residues.

The source material was peripheral blood. The V and J genes are TRBV18 and TRBJ1-1, with 9 bases lining up with TRBD1. The receptor's source is a human donor in a cohort sampled during active COVID-19. The CDR3 coding sequence is TGTGCCAGCTCACCACTCAACGTGGGACAGGGTGGTGTCGCTAGCATGAACACTGAAGCTTTCTTT. Translating gives CASSPLNVGQGGVASMNTEAFF.